This T cell receptor beta chain was identified during a study of blood T cell repertoires in COVID-19. This table comes from immunoSEQ multiplex PCR, and its TCRdb copy is limited to in-frame clones, with some not included. The data contain about 210,000 clones, roughly four fifths of them singletons. Enrollees, about 18 to 95 years old, lived in around 23 US areas. Material for sequencing was PBMCs or T cells enriched from blood (not recorded which). The clonotype was recovered from a man in his forties who had recovered from COVID-19.

The DNA for the CDR3 is TGTGCCAGCAGCCCCCTCCCGTTTACGGCAGGGGAGACCCAGTACTTC. Encoded protein: CASSPLPFTAGETQYF. The V call is TRBV3-1 (or the pseudogene TRBV3-2), the J call TRBJ2-5, with D maybe TRBD1 (5 bases). This CDR3 contains 16 residues. V dropped 4 bases and J dropped 5 bases, with 20 bases sitting between them. Germline V CDR1 and CDR2: LGHDT, YNNKEL (reference sequence).